One sample yielded the 23 T cell receptor beta chains listed below, sequenced in a study of PD-1 blockade in classical Hodgkin lymphoma. Method: immunoSEQ multiplex PCR; TCRdb's copy keeps in-frame clones and lacks some. This repertoire shows around 43,000 clones, roughly 93% found once; its top ten account for nearly 5%. As to time point: newly diagnosed, previously untreated cHL patient sample. Sequenced material: peripheral blood mononuclear cells (PBMCs). All receptors come from a human donor with classical Hodgkin lymphoma.

The J gene is TRBJ1-2, the V gene TRBV1; TRBD1, the table's D call, was not compared with the DNA. TRBV1 is noted as a pseudogene. This CDR3 comprises 15 residues. Written as DNA, the CDR3 is TGCACCAGCAGCCAAAAGACATCAGCTAACTATGGCTACACCTTC. Translated, it gives CTSSQKTSANYGYTF.

Concerning this clone itself: The junction and the germline gene differ at one end; a read error may be behind it. The chain employs TRBV7-9 and TRBJ1-2; no clear D. The CDR3 loop spans 11 amino acids. Germline V gene data show CDR1 as SEHNR and CDR2 as FQNEAQ (reference sequence). CDR3 DNA sequence: TGTGCCAGCAGCTTTCGACCGGGCCCGTTCTTC. Translation gives CASSFRPGPFF.

The chain recombines TRBV6-5 with TRBJ2-7, with D hard to call. Per germline, CDR1 MNHEY and CDR2 SVGAGI. Trimming removed 7 bases at V and 1 base at J, with 11 bases between. The CDR3 loop spans 13 amino acids. Here the CDR3 DNA reads TGTGCCAGCATCCCACCTGGGTCCTACGAGCAGTACTTC. Translating gives CASIPPGSYEQYF.

The CDR3 protein is CASSSPGQGLGEKLFF. The CDR3 DNA sequence: TGTGCCAGTAGTTCCCCGGGACAGGGGTTGGGGGAAAAACTGTTTTTT. V usage is TRBV19 and J usage is TRBJ1-4, with 10 nucleotides matching TRBD1. The CDR3 has 16 amino acids. Trimming removed 5 bases from V and 8 bases from J; junction bases left unmatched: 11. The V gene's germline CDR1 is LNHDA and CDR2 SQIVND (reference sequence).

The chain has TRBV6-1 and TRBJ1-5, with D perhaps matching TRBD1 (6 bases). V was trimmed by 5 bases and J by 5 bases, leaving 13 bases between them. CDR3 length equals 14 residues. Germline V gene sequence: CDR1 MNHNS, CDR2 SASEGT. The CDR3 DNA reads TGTGCCAGCAGTACAACCGGGGGCTATCAGCCCCAGCATTTT. Its translation is CASSTTGGYQPQHF.

This chain connects TRBV5-6 to TRBJ2-1; 10 bases map to TRBD1. The junction had 5 bases not matched to a gene; V was cut back by 0 bases and J by 2 bases. CDR1 and CDR2 (germline): SGHDT, YYEEEE. The CDR3 runs 17 residues. The CDR3 DNA reads TGTGCCAGCAGCTTGGATTACGGACAGGGGGCCTACAATGAGCAGTTCTTC. Translating gives CASSLDYGQGAYNEQFF.

On this clone itself: Sequence at one end of the junction differs from germline and may be a read error. The V gene is TRBV2, the J gene TRBJ1-1; D gene unclear. The CDR3 runs to 14 residues. Germline CDR1 and CDR2: SNHLY and FYNNEI. This CDR3 is CASREGGGNTEAFF. The CDR3, as DNA: TGTGCCAGCAGGGAAGGAGGCGGGAACACTGAAGCTTTCTTT.

The chain has TRBV7-3 and TRBJ2-3, with TRBD2 matching over 10 bases. The CDR3 spans 17 residues. The ends lost 1 base at V and 2 bases at J; junction bases unmatched: 6. Germline V CDR1 and CDR2: SGHTA, FQGTGA. CDR3 residues: CASSLIGLAGDTDTQYF. The CDR3 region has the DNA TGTGCCAGCAGCTTAATTGGTCTAGCGGGAGACACAGATACGCAGTATTTT.

This chain uses TRBV4-1 with TRBJ2-2, with D perhaps given as TRBD1 or TRBD2 (5 bases each). The CDR3 is made up of 16 amino acids. The germline V gene encodes CDR1 MGHRA and CDR2 YSYEKL. Trimming stripped 1 base from V and 7 bases from J, with 16 bases between. The CDR3 nucleotides are TGCGCCAGCAGCCAAGTACCGACTATCCAGGGCGGGGAGCTGTTTTTT. It encodes CASSQVPTIQGGELFF.

V and J are TRBV28 and TRBJ2-3, with D tentatively TRBD1 or TRBD2 (5 bases each). V was cut by 4 bases and J by 1 base, with 12 bases left in between. Germline V gene sequence: CDR1 MDHEN, CDR2 SYDVKM. The CDR3 loop spans 15 amino acids. CDR3 loop: CASSYRRFRTDTQYF. CDR3 nucleotides: TGTGCCAGCAGTTACAGGAGGTTTCGCACAGATACGCAGTATTTT. Supplemented by reference TRBV28 and TRBJ2-3, the full variable domain reads DVKVTQSSRYLVKRTGEKVFLECVQDMDHENMFWYRQDPGLGLRLIYFSYDVKMKEKGDIPEGYSVSREKKERFSLILESASTNQTSMYLCASSYRRFRTDTQYFGPGTRLTVL.

V gene TRBV2 combines with J gene TRBJ1-5, with 7 positions matching TRBD1. This CDR3 region has 12 residues. The V gene end was trimmed by 4 bases and the J gene end by 7 bases; junction bases not matched to a gene: 1. CDR1 and CDR2 from the germline V gene are SNHLY and FYNNEI. The CDR3 loop reads CASSVQGQPQHF. The DNA for the CDR3 is TGTGCCAGCAGTGTACAGGGGCAGCCCCAGCATTTT.

The rearrangement joins TRBV14 to TRBJ2-7, with D perhaps TRBD1 or TRBD2 (5 bases each). From germline, CDR1 is SGHDN and CDR2 FVKESK. CDR3 length: 13 residues. V lost 3 bases and J 1 base, leaving 7 bases between the germline ends. CDR3 in amino acids: CASSHRESYEQYF. In nucleotides, the CDR3 is TGTGCCAGCAGCCACAGGGAGTCCTACGAGCAGTACTTC.

V gene TRBV18 combines with J gene TRBJ1-2; D call uncertain. The V and J ends lost 2 bases and 7 bases respectively, with 17 bases between them. The germline CDR1 and CDR2 sequences are KGHSH and LQKENI. CDR3 size: 15 residues. The CDR3 sequence: CASSPETAGSPGYTF. The CDR3 DNA reads TGTGCCAGCTCACCAGAGACGGCCGGGAGCCCTGGCTACACCTTC.

This clone has just one count. V is TRBV7-3 and J is TRBJ1-2; D gene ambiguous. The V and J ends lost 5 bases and 4 bases respectively, with 14 bases between them. In germline, CDR1 is SGHTA, CDR2 FQGTGA. The CDR3 consists of 14 residues. CDR3 loop: CASSPQGGSYGYTF. The CDR3 nucleotides are TGTGCCAGCAGCCCCCAAGGAGGGAGCTATGGCTACACCTTC.

The chain is built from TRBV7-3 and TRBJ2-1; either TRBD1 or TRBD2 may fit D (5 bases each). CDR1 SGHTA and CDR2 FQGTGA come from the germline V gene. CDR3 size: 14 residues. V was shortened by 1 base and J by 8 bases, with 12 bases between the two germline ends. The chain's CDR3 is CASSLNGKGYEQFF. CDR3 DNA: TGTGCCAGCAGCTTAAACGGGAAGGGGTATGAGCAGTTCTTC.

The rearrangement uses TRBV9 and TRBJ1-3; D not resolved. Germline V gives CDR1 SGDLS, CDR2 YYNGEE. The CDR3 is 14 residues long. The CDR3 reads CASGRPPSGNTIYF. CDR3 DNA sequence: TGTGCTAGCGGGAGGCCGCCCTCTGGAAACACCATATATTTT.

This clone was counted once. The chain employs TRBV20-1 and TRBJ1-1, with TRBD1 as a possible D gene (6 bases). The ends were cut back, 7 bases at V and 3 bases at J, with 9 bases in the middle. CDR1 DFQATT and CDR2 SNEGSKA come from the germline V gene (reference sequence). The CDR3 covers 11 residues. This chain's CDR3 is CSVEGDTEAFF. The CDR3 nucleotides are TGCAGTGTGGAGGGGGACACTGAAGCTTTCTTT.

V usage is TRBV7-9 and J usage is TRBJ1-1, with 7 bases identical to TRBD1. V shed 6 bases, J shed 3 bases, and the junction held 1 base outside the gene matches. The CDR3 has 12 residues. Germline V gives CDR1 SEHNR, CDR2 FQNEAQ (reference sequence). CDR3 DNA: TGTGCCAGCAGAACAGGGGACACTGAAGCTTTCTTT. The encoded protein is CASRTGDTEAFF. The variable domain in full, with the rest retrieved from reference TRBV7-9 and TRBJ1-1, is DTGVSQNPRHKITKRGQNVTFRCDPISEHNRLYWYRQTLGQGPEFLTYFQNEAQLEKSRLLSDRFSAERPKGSFSTLEIQRTEQGDSAMYLCASRTGDTEAFFGQGTRLTVV.

The chain carries TRBV19 and TRBJ1-5; 7 bases agree with TRBD1. The CDR3 consists of 15 residues. Per germline, CDR1 LNHDA and CDR2 SQIVND (reference sequence). With V trimmed by 6 bases and J by 4 bases, 9 bases remained unmatched. Here the CDR3 DNA reads TGTGCCAGTAGCCCTGGACAGGTATCGAATCAGCCCCAGCATTTT. Protein sequence: CASSPGQVSNQPQHF. The whole variable domain, remainder taken from reference TRBV19 and TRBJ1-5, is DGGITQSPKYLFRKEGQNVTLSCEQNLNHDAMYWYRQDPGQGLRLIYYSQIVNDFQKGDIAEGYSVSREKKESFPLTVTSAQKNPTAFYLCASSPGQVSNQPQHFGDGTRLSIL.

The CDR3, as DNA: TGCGCCAGCAGCCACCCTACAGGGGATGTCGCAGATACGCAGTATTTT. It encodes CASSHPTGDVADTQYF. The rearrangement joins TRBV4-1 to TRBJ2-3, with 7 bases aligning to TRBD1. Unmatched junction bases numbered 10, after V lost 3 bases and J lost 4 bases. The CDR3 sequence is 16 residues long. CDR1 and CDR2 (germline): MGHRA, YSYEKL.

Of note for this clone: In the same sample, other DNA sequences code for this CDR3. This rearrangement joins TRBV6-5 to TRBJ2-7; tentatively, D is TRBD1 (6 bases). The CDR3 has 15 amino acids. In germline, CDR1 is MNHEY, CDR2 SVGAGI. The germline V and J ends were trimmed by 2 bases and 0 bases, with 11 bases remaining between them. DNA for the CDR3: TGTGCCAGCAGTTACGTGCAGGGGAGCTCCTACGAGCAGTACTTC. Protein: CASSYVQGSSYEQYF.

The rearrangement uses TRBV6-5 and TRBJ1-3, with D hard to call. The CDR3 covers 15 residues. Germline V gene sequence: CDR1 MNHEY, CDR2 SVGAGI. Trimming removed 2 bases from V and 4 bases from J, with 12 bases in between. This CDR3 is CASSYEGANGNTIYF. In DNA, the CDR3 is TGTGCCAGCAGTTACGAGGGAGCTAACGGAAACACCATATATTTT.

The genes are TRBV11-3 and TRBJ2-7; D not certain. Trimming pared 4 bases from V and 9 bases from J, leaving 13 bases between. The length of the CDR3 is 12 residues. The V gene's germline CDR1 is SGHNT and CDR2 YENEEA. The CDR3: CASSSSQVGQYV. The CDR3 nucleotides are TGTGCCAGCAGCTCTTCTCAGGTTGGGCAGTACGTC.